One and the same sample provided the 5 T cell receptor beta chains below, sequenced in a study of T cell responses to AZD1222 COVID-19 vaccine. Assay: immunoSEQ multiplex PCR; the TCRdb copy retains only in-frame clones and omits some. The data contain about 130,000 clones, roughly 85% of them singletons. The source material was peripheral blood, sampled on day 0 of MenACWY control vaccination. All receptors derive from an adult in good health.

V gene TRBV6-2 or TRBV6-3 combines with J gene TRBJ2-1; tentative D call: TRBD1 (5 bases). The CDR3 loop spans 11 amino acids. The ends were cut back, 2 bases at V and 15 bases at J, with 11 bases in the middle. Looked up from germline, CDR1 is MNHEY and CDR2 is SVGEGT. CDR3 loop: CASSYDSHRFF. CDR3 DNA sequence: TGTGCCAGCAGTTACGACAGTCACAGGTTCTTC.

V and J are TRBV5-6 and TRBJ1-5, with TRBD1 as a possible D gene (5 bases). CDR1 SGHDT and CDR2 YYEEEE come from the germline V gene. This CDR3 is 15 amino acids long. V lost 1 base and J 4 bases, leaving 12 bases between the germline ends. The CDR3 nucleotides are TGTGCCAGCAGCTTGTGGGGCCGTAGTAATCAGCCCCAGCATTTT. Its protein product is CASSLWGRSNQPQHF.

J is TRBJ2-5 and V is TRBV2; 11 bases map to TRBD2. This CDR3 is built from 15 residues. Per germline, CDR1 SNHLY and CDR2 FYNNEI. Trimming at V came to 2 bases and at J to 5 bases, leaving 4 bases not matched to a gene. Here the CDR3 reads CASSETSGSIETQYF. The CDR3 nucleotides read TGTGCCAGCAGTGAAACTAGCGGGAGTATTGAGACCCAGTACTTC.

This clone was seen only once. The CDR3 DNA sequence: TGTGCCAGCAGTTACGGTAGGCGGGACGGGGAGCTGTTTTTT. Translation gives CASSYGRRDGELFF. The rearrangement uses TRBV6-2 or TRBV6-3 and TRBJ2-2, with a weak D call TRBD2 (6 bases). Germline lookup yields CDR1 MNHEY and CDR2 SVGEGT. The CDR3 has 14 amino acids. Trimming took off 2 bases at V and 7 bases at J, with 11 bases between the two ends.

This clone appeared a single time. The chain uses TRBV5-1 and TRBJ2-7; TRBD1 matches at 9 bases. CDR1 SGHRS and CDR2 YFSETQ come from the germline V gene. The length of the CDR3 is 14 residues. V shed 4 bases and J 5 bases; nucleotides not matched to a gene: 7. CDR3 sequence: CASSLDRGGDEQYF. DNA of the CDR3: TGCGCCAGCAGCCTCGACAGGGGGGGAGACGAGCAGTACTTC.